This T cell receptor beta chain is drawn from a study of shared clonotypes between healthy human individuals. CD4+ cells yielded CD45RA+ naive and CD45RA-negative memory subsets. As to this clone: Its specificity is unknown.

Study-level points and caveats: Incompleteness in sorted-subset sequencing, despite large depth, was shown by rarefaction.

V trimming: 8 bases; J trimming: 5 bases; junction bases outside the gene matches: 8. Per the germline V gene, CDR1 is MNHNS and CDR2 is SASEGT. The CDR3 contains 13 residues. Original data processing: ImmunoSEQ sequences covered only the junction and lacked quality scores; filtering therefore differed. Here immunoSEQ multiplex PCR was the method, and the copy in TCRdb shows in-frame clones only, minus some. V and J calls and clone size are those listed in that table; D and trimming were worked out from the DNA. In the table there are around 2.5 million clones, 80% to 95% of which are singletons. Specimen: naive CD4+ T cells from PBMCs. The subset was: CD45RA+ positively selected. The source is a man aged 18 to 30 in good health. Some clones in this sample may be carry-over from other donors' samples. The rearrangement joins TRBV6-1 to TRBJ2-7; 8 nucleotides line up with TRBD1. CDR3 sequence (DNA): TGTGCCAGCCTGCAGGGGGCGCGAAACGAGCAGTACTTC. Amino acid sequence: CASLQGARNEQYF.